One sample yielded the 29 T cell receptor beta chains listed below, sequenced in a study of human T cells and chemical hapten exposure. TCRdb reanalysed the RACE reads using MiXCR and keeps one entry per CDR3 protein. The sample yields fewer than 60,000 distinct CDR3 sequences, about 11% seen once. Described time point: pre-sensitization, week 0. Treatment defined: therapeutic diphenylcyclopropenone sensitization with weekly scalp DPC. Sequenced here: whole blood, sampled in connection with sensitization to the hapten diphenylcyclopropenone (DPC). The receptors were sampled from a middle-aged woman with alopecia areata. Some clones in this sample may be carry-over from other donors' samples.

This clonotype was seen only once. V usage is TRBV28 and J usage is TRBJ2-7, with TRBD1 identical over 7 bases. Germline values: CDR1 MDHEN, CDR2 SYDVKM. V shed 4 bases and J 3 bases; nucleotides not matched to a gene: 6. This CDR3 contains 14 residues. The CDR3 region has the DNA TGTGCCAGCAGTTCGCCGGGACAGAGCTACGAGCAGTACTTC. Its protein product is CASSSPGQSYEQYF.

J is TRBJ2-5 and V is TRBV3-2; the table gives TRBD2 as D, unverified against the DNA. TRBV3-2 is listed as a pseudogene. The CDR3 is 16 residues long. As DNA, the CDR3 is TGTGCCAGCAGCCAAGGAATAGCGGGGGGCCGGAAGACCCAGTACTTC. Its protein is CASSQGIAGGRKTQYF.

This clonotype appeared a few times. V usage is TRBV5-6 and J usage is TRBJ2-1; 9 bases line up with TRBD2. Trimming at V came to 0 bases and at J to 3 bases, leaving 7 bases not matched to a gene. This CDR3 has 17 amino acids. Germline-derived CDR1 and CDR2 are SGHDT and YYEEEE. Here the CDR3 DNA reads TGTGCCAGCAGCTTGGTCAGCGGGAGGCTCCTCTACAATGAGCAGTTCTTC. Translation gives CASSLVSGRLLYNEQFF.

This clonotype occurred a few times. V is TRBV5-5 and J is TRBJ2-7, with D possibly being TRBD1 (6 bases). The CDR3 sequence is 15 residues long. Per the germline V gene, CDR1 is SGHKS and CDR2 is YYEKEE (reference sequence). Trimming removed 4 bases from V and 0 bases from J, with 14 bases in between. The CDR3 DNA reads TGTGCCAGCAGCCTGCGACAGGACGGCTCCTACGAGCAGTACTTC. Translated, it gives CASSLRQDGSYEQYF.

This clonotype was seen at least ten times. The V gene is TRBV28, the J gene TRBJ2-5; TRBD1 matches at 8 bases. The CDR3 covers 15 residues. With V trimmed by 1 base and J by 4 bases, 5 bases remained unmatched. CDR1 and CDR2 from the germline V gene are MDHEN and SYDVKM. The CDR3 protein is CASSLLAGGTETQYF. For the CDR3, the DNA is TGTGCCAGCAGTTTATTGGCAGGGGGCACAGAGACCCAGTACTTC. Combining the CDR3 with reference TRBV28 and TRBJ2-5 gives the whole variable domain DVKVTQSSRYLVKRTGEKVFLECVQDMDHENMFWYRQDPGLGLRLIYFSYDVKMKEKGDIPEGYSVSREKKERFSLILESASTNQTSMYLCASSLLAGGTETQYFGPGTRLLVL.

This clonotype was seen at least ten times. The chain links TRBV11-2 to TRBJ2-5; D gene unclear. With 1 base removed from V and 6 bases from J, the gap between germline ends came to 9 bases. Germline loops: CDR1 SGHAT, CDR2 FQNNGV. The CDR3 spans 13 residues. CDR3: CASSLGASKTQYF. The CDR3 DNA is TGTGCCAGCAGCTTAGGGGCCTCTAAGACCCAGTACTTC.

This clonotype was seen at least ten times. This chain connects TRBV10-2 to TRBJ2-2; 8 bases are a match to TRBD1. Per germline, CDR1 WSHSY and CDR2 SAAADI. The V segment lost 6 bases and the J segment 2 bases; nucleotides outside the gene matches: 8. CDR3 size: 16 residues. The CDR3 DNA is TGCGCCAGCAGCTTGATGACAGGGGTAAACACCGGGGAGCTGTTTTTT. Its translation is CASSLMTGVNTGELFF.

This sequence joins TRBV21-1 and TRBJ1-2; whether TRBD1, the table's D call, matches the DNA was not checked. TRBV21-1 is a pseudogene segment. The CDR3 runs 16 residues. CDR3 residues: CASRKPRARVNYGYTF. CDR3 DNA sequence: TGTGCCAGCAGAAAACCAAGGGCGCGGGTTAACTATGGCTACACCTTC.

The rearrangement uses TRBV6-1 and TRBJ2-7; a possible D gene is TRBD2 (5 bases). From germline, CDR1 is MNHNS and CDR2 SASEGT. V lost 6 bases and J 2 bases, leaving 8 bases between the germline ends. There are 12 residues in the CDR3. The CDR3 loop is CASSRGTYEQYF. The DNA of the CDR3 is TGTGCCAGCAGCCGGGGAACCTACGAGCAGTACTTC.

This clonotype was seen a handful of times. CDR3 coding DNA: TGTGCCATCAGTATTCAGGGGTTGGGGACCGGGGAGCTGTTTTTT. This translates into CAISIQGLGTGELFF. V gene TRBV10-3 combines with J gene TRBJ2-2, with D possibly being TRBD1 (6 bases). The length of the CDR3 is 15 residues. With 5 bases removed from V and 5 bases from J, the gap between germline ends came to 15 bases. CDR1 ENHRY and CDR2 SYGVKD come from the germline V gene.

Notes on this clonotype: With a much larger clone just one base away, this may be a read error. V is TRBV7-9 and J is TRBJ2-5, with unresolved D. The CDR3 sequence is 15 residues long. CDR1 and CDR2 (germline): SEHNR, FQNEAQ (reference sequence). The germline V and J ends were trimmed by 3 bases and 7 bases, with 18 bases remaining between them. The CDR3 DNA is TGTGCCAGCAGCTTCGATACGGCCCCGCTAGGGACCCAGTACTTC. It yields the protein CASSFDTAPLGTQYF.

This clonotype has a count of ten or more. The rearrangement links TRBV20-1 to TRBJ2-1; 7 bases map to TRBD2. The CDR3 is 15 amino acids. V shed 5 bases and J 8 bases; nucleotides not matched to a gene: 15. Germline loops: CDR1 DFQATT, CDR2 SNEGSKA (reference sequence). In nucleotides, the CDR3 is TGCAGTGCTCCCAAGGGAGGGGCGGGAGCTGATGAGCAGTTCTTC. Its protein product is CSAPKGGAGADEQFF.

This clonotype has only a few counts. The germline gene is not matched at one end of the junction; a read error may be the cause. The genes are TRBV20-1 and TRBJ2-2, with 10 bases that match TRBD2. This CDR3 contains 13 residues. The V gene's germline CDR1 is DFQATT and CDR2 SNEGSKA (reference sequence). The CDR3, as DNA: TGCAGTGCGAGAGCGGGAGGGACCGGGGAGCTGTTTTTT. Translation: CSARAGGTGELFF.

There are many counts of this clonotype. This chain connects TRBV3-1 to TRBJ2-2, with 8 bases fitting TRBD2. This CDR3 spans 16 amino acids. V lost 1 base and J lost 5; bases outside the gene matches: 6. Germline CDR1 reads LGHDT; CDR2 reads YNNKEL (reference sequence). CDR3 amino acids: CASSQVDGRGTGELFF. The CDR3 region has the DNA TGTGCCAGCAGCCAAGTCGACGGGAGGGGGACCGGGGAGCTGTTTTTT.

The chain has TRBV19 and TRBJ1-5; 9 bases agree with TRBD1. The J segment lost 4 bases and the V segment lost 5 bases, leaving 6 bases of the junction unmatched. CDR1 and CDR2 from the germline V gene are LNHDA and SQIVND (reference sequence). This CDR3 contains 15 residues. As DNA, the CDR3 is TGTGCCAGTAGTCCCGGACAGGGGTTTAATCAGCCCCAGCATTTT. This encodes CASSPGQGFNQPQHF.

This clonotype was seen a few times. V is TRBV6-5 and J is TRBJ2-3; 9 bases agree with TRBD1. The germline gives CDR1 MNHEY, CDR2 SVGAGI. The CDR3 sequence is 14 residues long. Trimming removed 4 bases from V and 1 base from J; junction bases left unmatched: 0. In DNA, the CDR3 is TGTGCCAGCAGTTGGGACAGGGGCACAGATACGCAGTATTTT. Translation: CASSWDRGTDTQYF.

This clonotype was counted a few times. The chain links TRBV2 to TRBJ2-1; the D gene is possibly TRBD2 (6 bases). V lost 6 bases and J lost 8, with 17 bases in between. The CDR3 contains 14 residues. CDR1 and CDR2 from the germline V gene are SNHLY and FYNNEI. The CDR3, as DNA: TGTGCCAGCAGGTTAGGCAGGGAGCGGGATGAGCAGTTCTTC. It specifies CASRLGRERDEQFF.

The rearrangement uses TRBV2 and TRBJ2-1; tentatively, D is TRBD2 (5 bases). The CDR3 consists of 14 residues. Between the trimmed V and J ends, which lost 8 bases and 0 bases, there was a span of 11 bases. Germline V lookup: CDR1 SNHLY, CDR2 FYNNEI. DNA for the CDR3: TGTGCCAGCGGAATAGGGAGCTCCTACAATGAGCAGTTCTTC. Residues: CASGIGSSYNEQFF.

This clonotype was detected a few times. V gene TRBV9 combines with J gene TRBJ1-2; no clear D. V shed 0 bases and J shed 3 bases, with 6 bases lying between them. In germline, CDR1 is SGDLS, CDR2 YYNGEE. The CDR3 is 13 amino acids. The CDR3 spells CASSVGTDYGYTF. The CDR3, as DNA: TGTGCCAGCAGCGTAGGGACGGACTATGGCTACACCTTC.

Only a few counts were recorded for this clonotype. CDR3 bases: TGTGCCAGCAGTTCCAACCCCGGTAGGGGTTCCTACAATGAGCAGTTCTTC. This translates into CASSSNPGRGSYNEQFF. The rearrangement uses TRBV6-5 and TRBJ2-1; perhaps TRBD1 as D (5 bases). V was pared by 4 bases and J by 1 base, with 17 bases between. Germline V gives CDR1 MNHEY, CDR2 SVGAGI. The CDR3 totals 17 residues.

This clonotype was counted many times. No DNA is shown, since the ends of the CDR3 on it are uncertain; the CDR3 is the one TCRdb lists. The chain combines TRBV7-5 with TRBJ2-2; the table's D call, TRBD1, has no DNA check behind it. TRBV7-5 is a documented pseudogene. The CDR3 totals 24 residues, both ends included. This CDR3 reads CISVPEARSRDRAQCLMYTGELFF.

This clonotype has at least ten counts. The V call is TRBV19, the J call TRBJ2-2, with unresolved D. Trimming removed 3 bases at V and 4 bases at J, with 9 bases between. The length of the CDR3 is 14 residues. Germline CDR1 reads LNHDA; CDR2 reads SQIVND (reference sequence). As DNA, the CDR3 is TGTGCCAGTAGTATCGGCAGACTCACCGGGGAGCTGTTTTTT. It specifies CASSIGRLTGELFF. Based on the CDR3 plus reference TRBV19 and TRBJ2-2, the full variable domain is DGGITQSPKYLFRKEGQNVTLSCEQNLNHDAMYWYRQDPGQGLRLIYYSQIVNDFQKGDIAEGYSVSREKKESFPLTVTSAQKNPTAFYLCASSIGRLTGELFFGEGSRLTVL.

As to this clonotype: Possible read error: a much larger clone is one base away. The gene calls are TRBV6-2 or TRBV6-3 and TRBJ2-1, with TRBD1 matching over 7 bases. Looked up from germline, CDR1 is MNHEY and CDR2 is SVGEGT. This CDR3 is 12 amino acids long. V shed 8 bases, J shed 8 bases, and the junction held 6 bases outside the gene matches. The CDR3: CASRQGYDEQFF. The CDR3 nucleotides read TGTGCCAGCCGACAGGGATACGATGAGCAGTTCTTC.

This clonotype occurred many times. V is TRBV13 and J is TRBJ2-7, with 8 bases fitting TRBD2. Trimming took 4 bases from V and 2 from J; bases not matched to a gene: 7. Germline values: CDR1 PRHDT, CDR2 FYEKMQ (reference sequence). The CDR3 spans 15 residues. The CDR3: CASSSPQTSAYEQYF. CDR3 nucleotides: TGTGCCAGCAGCTCACCTCAGACTAGCGCCTACGAGCAGTACTTC.

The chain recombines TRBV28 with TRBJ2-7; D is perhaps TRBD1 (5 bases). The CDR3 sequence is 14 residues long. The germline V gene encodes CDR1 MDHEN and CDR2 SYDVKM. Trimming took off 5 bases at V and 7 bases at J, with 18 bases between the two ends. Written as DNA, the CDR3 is TGTGCCAGCAGTACGGCCAGGGTATCTAAAGAGCAGTACTTC. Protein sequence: CASSTARVSKEQYF. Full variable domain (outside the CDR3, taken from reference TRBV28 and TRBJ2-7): DVKVTQSSRYLVKRTGEKVFLECVQDMDHENMFWYRQDPGLGLRLIYFSYDVKMKEKGDIPEGYSVSREKKERFSLILESASTNQTSMYLCASSTARVSKEQYFGPGTRLTVT.

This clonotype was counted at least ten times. The CDR3 reads CASLSARSSYEQYF. As DNA, the CDR3 is TGTGCCAGCCTTAGCGCGAGGAGCTCCTACGAGCAGTACTTC. This chain uses TRBV28 with TRBJ2-7, with D tentatively TRBD2 (5 bases). CDR3 length equals 14 residues. Germline loops: CDR1 MDHEN, CDR2 SYDVKM. The V gene lost 8 bases and the J gene lost 0 bases, with 14 bases spanning the gap.

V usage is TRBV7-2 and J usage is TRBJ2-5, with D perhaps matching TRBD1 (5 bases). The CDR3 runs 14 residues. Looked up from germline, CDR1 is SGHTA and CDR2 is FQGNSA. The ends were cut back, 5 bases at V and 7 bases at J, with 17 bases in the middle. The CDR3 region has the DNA TGTGCCAGCAGCGCAGGGCGATCCAAAGGGACCCAGTACTTC. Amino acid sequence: CASSAGRSKGTQYF.

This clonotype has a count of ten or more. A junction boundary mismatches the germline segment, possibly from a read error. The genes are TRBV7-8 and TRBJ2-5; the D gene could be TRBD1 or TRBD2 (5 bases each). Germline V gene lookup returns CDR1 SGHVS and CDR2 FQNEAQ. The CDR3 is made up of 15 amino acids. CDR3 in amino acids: CASSLAPGAQGTQYF. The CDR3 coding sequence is TGTGCCAGCAGCTTAGCCCCCGGGGCCCAAGGGACCCAGTACTTC.

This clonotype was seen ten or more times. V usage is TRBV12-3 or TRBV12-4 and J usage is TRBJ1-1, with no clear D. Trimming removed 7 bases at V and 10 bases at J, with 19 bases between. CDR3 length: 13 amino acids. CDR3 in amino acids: CASTSLRGLGAFF. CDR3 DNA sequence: TGTGCCAGCACCTCCCTGCGCGGTCTGGGAGCTTTCTTT.